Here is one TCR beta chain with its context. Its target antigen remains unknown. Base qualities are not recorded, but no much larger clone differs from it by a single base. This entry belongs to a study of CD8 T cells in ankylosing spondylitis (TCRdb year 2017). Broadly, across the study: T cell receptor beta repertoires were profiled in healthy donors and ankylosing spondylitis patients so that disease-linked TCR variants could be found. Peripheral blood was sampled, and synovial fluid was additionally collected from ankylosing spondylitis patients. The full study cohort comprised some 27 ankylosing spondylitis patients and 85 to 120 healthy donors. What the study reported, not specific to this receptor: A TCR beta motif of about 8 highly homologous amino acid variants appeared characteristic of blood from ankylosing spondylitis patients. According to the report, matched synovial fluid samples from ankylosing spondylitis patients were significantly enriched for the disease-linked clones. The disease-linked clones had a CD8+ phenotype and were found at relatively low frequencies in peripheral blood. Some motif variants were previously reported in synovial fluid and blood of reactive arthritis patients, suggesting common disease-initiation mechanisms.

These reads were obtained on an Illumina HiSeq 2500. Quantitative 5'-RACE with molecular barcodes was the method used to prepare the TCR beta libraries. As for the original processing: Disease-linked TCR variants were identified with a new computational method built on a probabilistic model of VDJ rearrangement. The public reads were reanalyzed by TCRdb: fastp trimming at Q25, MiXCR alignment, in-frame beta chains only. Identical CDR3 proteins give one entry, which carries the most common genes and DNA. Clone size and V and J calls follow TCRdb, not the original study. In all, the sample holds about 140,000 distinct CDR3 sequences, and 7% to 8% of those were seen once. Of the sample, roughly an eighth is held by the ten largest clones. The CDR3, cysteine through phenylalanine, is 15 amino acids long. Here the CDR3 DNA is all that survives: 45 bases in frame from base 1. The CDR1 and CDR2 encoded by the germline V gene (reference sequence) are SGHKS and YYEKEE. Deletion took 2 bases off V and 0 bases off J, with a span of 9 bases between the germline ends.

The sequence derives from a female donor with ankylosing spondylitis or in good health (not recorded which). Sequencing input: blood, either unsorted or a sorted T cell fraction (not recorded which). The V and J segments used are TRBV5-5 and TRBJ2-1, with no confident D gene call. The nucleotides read TGTGCCAGCAGCTTTGCGGACCTCTCCTACAATGAGCAGTTCTTC. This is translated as CASSFADLSYNEQFF.